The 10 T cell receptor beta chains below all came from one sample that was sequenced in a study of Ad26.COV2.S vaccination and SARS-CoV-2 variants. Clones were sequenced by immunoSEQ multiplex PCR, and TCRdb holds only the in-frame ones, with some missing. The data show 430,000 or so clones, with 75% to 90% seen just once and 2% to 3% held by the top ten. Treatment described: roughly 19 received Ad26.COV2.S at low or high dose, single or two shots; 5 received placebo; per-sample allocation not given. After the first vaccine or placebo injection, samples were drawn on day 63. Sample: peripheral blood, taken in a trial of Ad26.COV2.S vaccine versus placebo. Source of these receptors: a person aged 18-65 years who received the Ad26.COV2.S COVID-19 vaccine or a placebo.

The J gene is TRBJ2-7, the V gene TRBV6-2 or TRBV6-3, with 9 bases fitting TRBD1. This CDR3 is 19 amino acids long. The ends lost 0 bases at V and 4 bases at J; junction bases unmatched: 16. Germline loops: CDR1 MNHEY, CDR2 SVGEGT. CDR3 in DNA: TGTGCCAGCAGTTACTCGGGGCCGGGACAGGGAATTTCGGGTTACGAGCAGTACTTC. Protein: CASSYSGPGQGISGYEQYF.

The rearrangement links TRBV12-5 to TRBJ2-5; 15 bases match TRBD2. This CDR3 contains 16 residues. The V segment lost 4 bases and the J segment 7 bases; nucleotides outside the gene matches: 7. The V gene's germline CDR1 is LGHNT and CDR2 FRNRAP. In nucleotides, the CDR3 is TGTGCTAGTGGTTCCGGGACTAGCGGGAGGCCGGGGACCCAGTACTTC. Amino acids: CASGSGTSGRPGTQYF.

Here the CDR3 reads CASSQDGAWDEQFF. In DNA, the CDR3 is TGCGCCAGCAGCCAAGACGGGGCCTGGGATGAGCAGTTCTTC. The genes are TRBV4-1 and TRBJ2-1; D assignment may be TRBD1 or TRBD2 (5 bases each). Germline V lookup: CDR1 MGHRA, CDR2 YSYEKL. The CDR3 runs to 14 residues. Trimming pared 0 bases from V and 8 bases from J, leaving 11 bases between.

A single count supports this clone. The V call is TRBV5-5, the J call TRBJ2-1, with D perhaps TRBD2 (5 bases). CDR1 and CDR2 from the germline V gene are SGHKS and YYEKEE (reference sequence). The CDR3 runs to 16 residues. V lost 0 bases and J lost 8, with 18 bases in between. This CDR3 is CASSLVRLAQEYEQFF. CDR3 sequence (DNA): TGTGCCAGCAGCTTGGTTCGGCTAGCTCAAGAGTATGAGCAGTTCTTC.

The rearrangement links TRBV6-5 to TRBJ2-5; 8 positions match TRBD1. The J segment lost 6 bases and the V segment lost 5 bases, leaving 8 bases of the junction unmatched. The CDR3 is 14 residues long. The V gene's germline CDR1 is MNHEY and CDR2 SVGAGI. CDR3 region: CASSQRTGRQTQYF. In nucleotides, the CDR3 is TGTGCCAGCAGTCAGAGGACAGGGAGGCAGACCCAGTACTTC.

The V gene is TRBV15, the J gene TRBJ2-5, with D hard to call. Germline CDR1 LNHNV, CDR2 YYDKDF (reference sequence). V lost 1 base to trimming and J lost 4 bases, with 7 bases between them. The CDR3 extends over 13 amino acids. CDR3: CATSRGLRETQYF. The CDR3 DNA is TGTGCCACCAGCAGAGGACTGAGAGAGACCCAGTACTTC.

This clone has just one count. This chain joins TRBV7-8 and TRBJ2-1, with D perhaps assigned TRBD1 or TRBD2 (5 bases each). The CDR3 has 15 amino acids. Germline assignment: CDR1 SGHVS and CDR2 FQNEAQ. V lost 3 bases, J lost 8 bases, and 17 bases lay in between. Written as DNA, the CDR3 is TGTGCCAGCAGCTTCAGAGGGGCCCCAACCGATGAGCAGTTCTTC. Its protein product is CASSFRGAPTDEQFF.

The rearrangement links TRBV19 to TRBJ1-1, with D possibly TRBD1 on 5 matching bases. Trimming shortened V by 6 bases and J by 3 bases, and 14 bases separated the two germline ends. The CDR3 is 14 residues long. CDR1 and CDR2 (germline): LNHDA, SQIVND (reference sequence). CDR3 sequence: CASSLTVADTEAFF. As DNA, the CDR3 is TGTGCCAGTAGCCTGACAGTCGCAGACACTGAAGCTTTCTTT.

CDR3 DNA sequence: TGTGCCAGCAGCCAAGCCACACTAGTAGGCACCGGGGAGCTGTTTTTT. This encodes CASSQATLVGTGELFF. The chain uses TRBV4-2 and TRBJ2-2; a weak D match, TRBD2 (5 bases). The CDR3 has 16 residues. The germline V gene has CDR1 LGHNA and CDR2 YNFKEQ. Trimming stripped 1 base from V and 4 bases from J, with 13 bases between.

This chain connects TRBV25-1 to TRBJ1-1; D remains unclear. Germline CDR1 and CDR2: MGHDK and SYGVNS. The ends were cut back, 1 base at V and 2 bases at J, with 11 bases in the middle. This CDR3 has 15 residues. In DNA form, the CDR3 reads TGTGCCAGCAGTGAATCAACCCTCAGCAACACTGAAGCTTTCTTT. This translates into CASSESTLSNTEAFF.